This T cell receptor beta chain was obtained from a study of OX40 agonist ivuxolimab in advanced cancers. General study findings and limits: Low clonal expansion, among the lowest seen, marked partial responders at 0.1-3.0 mg/kg. Antigens targeted by the expanded peripheral T cells were not determined.

The assay was immunoSEQ multiplex PCR, and TCRdb's table has in-frame clones only and misses some. In the table there are 70,000 or so clones, about 83% of which are singletons. The CDR3 is 11 residues long. CDR1 and CDR2 from the germline V gene are LNHDA and SQIVND (reference sequence). V shed 9 bases, J shed 6 bases, and the junction held 3 bases outside the gene matches. As to this clone: What it binds is unknown.

The sequencing here drew on CD4+ or CD8+ T cells sorted from blood, taken in a trial of the OX40 agonist ivuxolimab. This receptor was taken from an adult with an advanced solid tumor such as melanoma, head and neck, liver or kidney cancer. This rearrangement joins TRBV19 to TRBJ2-3, with TRBD2 identical over 7 bases. CDR3 region: CASGEGDTQYF. CDR3 sequence (DNA): TGTGCCAGCGGGGAGGGCGATACGCAGTATTTT. Supplemented by reference TRBV19 and TRBJ2-3, the full variable domain reads DGGITQSPKYLFRKEGQNVTLSCEQNLNHDAMYWYRQDPGQGLRLIYYSQIVNDFQKGDIAEGYSVSREKKESFPLTVTSAQKNPTAFYLCASGEGDTQYFGPGTRLTVL.